This TCR beta chain was captured in a study of CD8+CD57+ T cells in acquired aplastic anemia. This clonotype was recorded a few times. Researchers used genomic DNA as the template to profile TCR beta VDJ and CDR3. One entry per CDR3 protein results from TCRdb running MiXCR on the reads. The sample lists fewer than 300,000 distinct CDR3 sequences; 82% were seen once. CDR3 length: 12 residues. V was pared by 0 bases and J by 4 bases, with 3 bases between. Germline CDR1 is MGHDK and CDR2 is SYGVNS. It was patients with CD8+CD57+ cell expansion by flow cytometry who were chosen for sequencing. Each patient carried a diagnosis of severe acquired aplastic anemia.

The sequence was collected from a human donor with aplastic anemia. The V gene is TRBV25-1, the J gene TRBJ1-2; D gene ambiguous. Sequenced: sorted CD4+, CD8+, or CD8+CD57+ T cells (not recorded which) from PBMCs. CDR3 in amino acids: CASSEYSYGYTF. The CDR3 DNA reads TGTGCCAGCAGTGAATATTCCTATGGCTACACCTTC.